This record covers a single T cell receptor beta chain. It has no known antigen specificity. Base quality data are lacking; no much larger clone is found one base away. Donors were about 36 systemically healthy Caucasian individuals from Russia aged roughly 6 to 100 years. Each donor gave around 9.8 milliliters of peripheral blood, collected into EDTA-treated Vacutainer tubes. Ficoll-Paque density-gradient centrifugation was used to isolate PBMCs, with at least 6.5 million obtained per sample. Trizol reagent was used to extract total RNA from the PBMCs, yielding at least 5.5 micrograms per sample. The percentages of naive CD45RAhigh/CD27high T cells were determined by flow cytometry on a PBMC aliquot from every donor. CDR1 DFQATT and CDR2 SNEGSKA were looked up in the germline V gene (reference sequence). Counted from cysteine to phenylalanine, this CDR3 has 14 amino acids. The retained sequence is limited to the CDR3, 42 bases, with the frame set at the first base. Cut back by 0 bases and 1 base, the V and J ends lie 7 bases apart.

This record comes from a study of blood T cells in healthy people across ages (dated by TCRdb to between 2015 and 2017). With respect to the entire study: In model experiments, template switching captured roughly one uniquely barcoded TCR beta cDNA molecule for every two T cells. Four age groups were formed from the donors: young (average 16 years), middle-aged (around 39), aged (62) and long-lived (less than 85). Using deep sequencing normalized with unique cDNA molecular identifiers, the study measured how TCR beta repertoire diversity changes with age. The study analyzed two additional independent replicas of 1 million unique cDNA reads from the same blood draw for two donors, one aged 18 to 30 and one aged 80 or older. To avoid experimental bias, donors of different ages were spread randomly across the sequencing lanes.

What the research found in general, with its limitations: The CMV infection status of donors was not known, potentially confounding age-related changes in expanded clonotypes. Conclusive comparison of naive and antigen-experienced compartments was prevented by the profiling of bulk unsorted PBMCs. Total diversity estimates from one million sequenced T cells were considered lower bounds and underestimates. Observed TCR beta diversity correlated strongly with the percentage of naive T cells measured by flow cytometry. Observed TCR beta diversity per million T cells fell roughly linearly with age, and a significant reduction was already apparent by age around 44. Compared with the aged group, the long-lived group had more naive CD4+ T cells, fewer expanded clones and increased TCR diversity, a pattern suggesting age selection.

The library was generated by 5' RACE. Sequenced using an Illumina HiSeq 2500. A second PCR of roughly 7 to 11 cycles was performed with a sample-barcoded 5' primer and a J-beta primer mix. Each TCR beta cDNA molecule received a unique molecular identifier from a template-switch 5' adaptor carrying 12 random nucleotides. Each sample yielded at least 3 million CDR3-containing paired-end reads. The Mint cDNA synthesis kit, primed by a TRBC-specific oligonucleotide, was used to synthesize first-strand cDNA from all RNA. All cDNA was treated with uracil-DNA glycosylase and then went through a first 18-cycle PCR with the universal primers M1SS and BC2_uni_R. Per the original workflow: For normalization, 1 million high-quality reads, each with a distinct molecular identifier, were randomly selected from each sample. Instead of being binned into consensus sequences, reads that shared molecular identifiers were thrown out. CDR3 identification, clonotype clustering and error correction used MiTCR with a Q25 quality threshold and the strictest error-elimination algorithm. A nonparametric unseen species model using Euler transformation provided a lower-bound estimate of total TCR beta diversity. In TCRdb, the public reads were trimmed at Q25 with fastp and aligned with MiXCR, with productive beta chains retained. Entries are consolidated by CDR3 protein sequence, retaining the most common genes and DNA. For this entry, the V and J calls and clone size follow TCRdb and not the study's own pipeline. Counted in this sample were about 1.6 million distinct CDR3 sequences; about 35% of them appeared once. The leading ten clones occupy around 11% of the sample.

Source material: blood. This chain is built from TRBV20-1 and TRBJ1-5, with the D gene not clear enough to name. The source is a young woman in good health. DNA sequence: TGCAGTGCTAGAGATCGCAGGAGCAATCAGCCCCAGCATTTT. This translates into CSARDRRSNQPQHF.